The entry below describes one TCR beta chain. Its recognized antigen is unknown. One end of the junction does not line up with germline, which may come from a read error. Per the publication, the time point label means: cells obtained before transplantation from donor or recipient. CD3+CD4+ and CD3+CD8+ populations were FACS-sorted from unstimulated pre-transplant donor and recipient cells taken from spleen or lymph nodes. The method behind the library was the immunoSEQ multiplex PCR assay. In most patients, genomic DNA was isolated using the Qiagen DNeasy Blood and Tissue Kit and sent frozen to Adaptive Biotechnologies for TCR sequencing. For most patients, genomic DNA was subjected to high-throughput TCR-beta CDR3 sequencing by Adaptive Biotechnologies. Under the source paper's analysis protocol: Adaptive's ImmunoSEQ software was the source of the TCR sequencing data for 15 to 20 patients, while three other patients were processed with MiXCR and VDJtools. To correct CD4 versus CD8 sorting errors, any sequence found in both subsets at a frequency ratio below 5:1 was removed. CDR3 nucleotide sequences shared between donor and recipient were removed because the origin of such sequences could not be assigned. At least 2-fold expansion over unstimulated cells and a minimum CFSE-low frequency of 0.002% (template counts) or 0.001% (read counts) were required for clones to be classified as alloreactive. Clones detected in sequenced pre-transplant spleen, lymph node, or MLR CFSE-low populations of the donor or recipient were defined as mappable. Cumulative frequency of alloreactive clones was calculated as a percentage of all sequences weighted by copy number. TCRdb carries this immuneACCESS record with in-frame sequences only. Its versions omit some clonotypes, under half of them owing to an unresolved V gene in the studies checked, with the rest unexplained. V and J calls and clone size are copied from that table; D and trimming were computed from the DNA. A total of about 100,000 clones appear in this sample, roughly 87% of them only once. The ten largest clones add up to about 0.75% of the sample.

Taken from cysteine to phenylalanine, the CDR3 has 13 residues. The only DNA kept is the CDR3, 39 bases in frame from the first base. CDR1 is given as SGHRS and CDR2 as YFSETQ, both from the germline V gene. This record comes from a study of graft-versus-host responses after intestinal transplantation (dated by TCRdb to about 2021). With regard to the full study: Multivisceral, liver-intestinal, or isolated intestinal transplants were received by the recipients. Anti-thymocyte globulin induction was given to all recipients, followed by maintenance tacrolimus and steroids for about 3 years. Bulk TCR-beta CDR3 sequencing was used to track graft-versus-host and host-versus-graft alloreactive T cell clones in the graft, circulation and bone marrow after intestinal transplantation. To identify alloreactive clones, pre-transplant mixed lymphocyte reaction products were sequenced and compared with unstimulated pre-transplant donor and recipient T cells. Of the roughly 25 intestinal transplant recipients enrolled in the cohort, one of whom was a retransplant, a few patients without pretransplant specimens were excluded. A peak of at least 4% donor T cells among recipient peripheral blood mononuclear cells was the definition used for donor T cell macrochimerism. Rather than going through the commercial service, samples from three later patients were sequenced in-house on an Illumina MiSeq and processed with MiXCR. Broad study findings and their caveats: GvH clones turned up in recipient bone marrow, with some appearing earlier in ileal mucosa or blood, a pattern consistent with an intestinal mucosal origin. Early after transplant, declines in HvG clones were associated with peak levels of circulating GvH clones. Conclusions were limited by the relatively low number and heterogeneity of intestinal transplant patients. In patients with donor T cell macrochimerism, the allografts had high GvH to HvG T cell clonal ratios.

The receptor comes from a human donor who was the organ donor for an intestinal transplant. This sequence uses TRBV5-1 and TRBJ1-2; TRBD1 could be the D gene, as 5 bases match. Sequenced material: unstimulated CD4+ T cells sorted from spleen or lymph node cells, taken before transplant. The DNA is as follows: TGCGCCAGCAGATTGGGGGTTAACTATGGCTACACCTTC. This is translated as CASRLGVNYGYTF.